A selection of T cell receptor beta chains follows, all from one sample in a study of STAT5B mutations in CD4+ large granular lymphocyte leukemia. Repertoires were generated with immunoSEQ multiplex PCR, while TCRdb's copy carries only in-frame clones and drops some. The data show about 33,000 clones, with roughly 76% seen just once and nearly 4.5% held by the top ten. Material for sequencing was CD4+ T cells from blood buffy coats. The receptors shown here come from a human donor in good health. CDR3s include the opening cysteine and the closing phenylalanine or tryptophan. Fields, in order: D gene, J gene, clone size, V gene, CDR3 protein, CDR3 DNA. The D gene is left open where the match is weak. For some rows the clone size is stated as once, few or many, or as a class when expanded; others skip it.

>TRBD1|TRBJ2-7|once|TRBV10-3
CAISDLGQGLYEQYF
TGTGCCATCAGTGATCTAGGACAGGGGCTCTACGAGCAGTACTTC
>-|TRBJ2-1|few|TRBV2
CASSEGRGSYNEQFF
TGTGCCAGCAGTGAGGGCAGGGGTTCCTACAATGAGCAGTTCTTC
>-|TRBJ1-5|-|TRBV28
CASSYDRSSQPQHF
TGTGCCAGCAGTTATGACAGGTCAAGTCAGCCCCAGCATTTT
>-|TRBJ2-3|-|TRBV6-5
CATLDLIADTQYF
TGTGCCACCCTGGACCTCATAGCGGATACGCAGTATTTT
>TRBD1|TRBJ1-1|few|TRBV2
CASSGQGVEAFF
TGTGCCAGCAGCGGACAGGGTGTTGAAGCTTTCTTT
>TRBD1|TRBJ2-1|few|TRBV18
CASSPPGQGTSRGEQFF
TGTGCCAGCTCACCACCGGGACAGGGAACCTCGAGGGGTGAGCAGTTCTTC
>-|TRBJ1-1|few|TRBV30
CAHIGQLNTEAFF
TGTGCACATATTGGTCAATTGAACACTGAAGCTTTCTTT
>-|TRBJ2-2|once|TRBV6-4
CASSVGPAQGAFSELFF
TGTGCCAGCAGTGTCGGACCTGCCCAAGGTGCCTTCTCGGAGCTGTTTTTT
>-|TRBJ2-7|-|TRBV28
CATLSGQNYEQYF
TGTGCCACCCTAAGTGGGCAGAACTACGAGCAGTACTTC
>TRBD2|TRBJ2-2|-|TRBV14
CASSRLGLAGGPGELFF
TGTGCCAGCAGCCGTCTGGGACTAGCGGGAGGGCCCGGGGAGCTGTTTTTT
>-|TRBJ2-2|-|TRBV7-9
CASSLVTGGELFF
TGTGCCAGCAGCTTAGTTACGGGAGGGGAGCTGTTTTTT
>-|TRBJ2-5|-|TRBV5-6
CASSYTQETQYF
TGTGCCAGTAGTTACACCCAAGAGACCCAGTACTTC
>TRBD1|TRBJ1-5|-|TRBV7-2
CASSTDRGWQPQHF
TGTGCCAGTAGTACAGACAGGGGCTGGCAGCCCCAGCATTTT
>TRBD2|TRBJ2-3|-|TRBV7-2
CASSVGLAGEGYTQYF
TGTGCCAGCAGCGTGGGACTAGCGGGAGAGGGATATACGCAGTATTTT
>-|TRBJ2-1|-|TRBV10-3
CATNPMRDGSYNEQFF
TGTGCCACCAACCCGATGCGGGATGGGTCCTACAATGAGCAGTTCTTC
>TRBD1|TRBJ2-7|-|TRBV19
CASSISQGVTYEQYF
TGTGCCAGTAGTATCAGTCAGGGGGTCACCTACGAGCAGTACTTC
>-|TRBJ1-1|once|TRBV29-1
CSVEGGGTEAFF
TGCAGCGTTGAGGGAGGGGGGACTGAAGCTTTCTTT
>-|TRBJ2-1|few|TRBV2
CASSEGFAYNEQFF
TGTGCCAGCAGTGAGGGATTTGCCTACAATGAGCAGTTCTTC
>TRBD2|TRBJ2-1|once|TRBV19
CASISGTGGNEQFF
TGTGCCAGTATAAGCGGGACGGGGGGAAATGAGCAGTTCTTC
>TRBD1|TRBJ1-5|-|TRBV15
CATSSRGPNQPQHF
TGTGCCACCAGCAGCAGGGGGCCCAATCAGCCCCAGCATTTT
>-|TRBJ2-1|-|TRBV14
CASSQEKAGGNEQFF
TGTGCCAGCAGCCAAGAGAAGGCTGGCGGAAATGAGCAGTTCTTC
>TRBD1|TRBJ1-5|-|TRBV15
CATSRARGQGPQPQHF
TGTGCCACCAGCAGAGCTAGGGGACAGGGGCCTCAGCCCCAGCATTTT
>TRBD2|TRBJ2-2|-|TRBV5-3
CARSFPTSGRAKSGELFF
TGTGCCAGAAGCTTCCCCACTAGCGGGAGGGCCAAGTCCGGGGAGCTGTTTTTT
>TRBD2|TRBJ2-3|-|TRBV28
CASRVAGAGTDTQYF
TGTGCCAGCAGAGTAGCGGGAGCGGGCACAGATACGCAGTATTTT
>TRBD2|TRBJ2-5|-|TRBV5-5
CASSVMTSGSKETQYF
TGTGCCAGCAGCGTGATGACTAGCGGGAGTAAGGAGACCCAGTACTTC
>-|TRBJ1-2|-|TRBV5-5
CASSLQNLVYGYTF
TGTGCCAGCAGCTTGCAGAATTTGGTCTATGGCTACACCTTC
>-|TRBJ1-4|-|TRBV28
CASSLGGRDPGEKLFF
TGTGCCAGCAGTTTGGGTGGCCGAGACCCGGGTGAAAAACTGTTTTTT
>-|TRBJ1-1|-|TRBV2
CASSEAGQFLEAFF
TGTGCCAGCAGTGAAGCCGGACAGTTTCTTGAAGCTTTCTTT
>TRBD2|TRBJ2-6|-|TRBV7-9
CASSFPSGDSGANVLTF
TGTGCCAGCAGCTTCCCTAGCGGTGACTCTGGGGCCAACGTCCTGACTTTC
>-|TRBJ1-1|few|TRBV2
CASSPGHWNTEAFF
TGTGCCAGCAGTCCGGGACATTGGAACACTGAAGCTTTCTTT
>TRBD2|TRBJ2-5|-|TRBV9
CASSVTSGSVQETQYF
TGTGCCAGCAGCGTAACTAGCGGGAGTGTCCAAGAGACCCAGTACTTC
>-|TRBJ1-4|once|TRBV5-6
CASSSFFSPDRIREKLFF
TGTGCCAGCAGCTCTTTTTTCTCTCCGGACCGGATTAGGGAAAAACTGTTTTTT
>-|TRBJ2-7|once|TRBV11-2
CASSLTAANSYEQYF
TGTGCCAGCAGCTTAACGGCAGCCAACTCCTACGAGCAGTACTTC
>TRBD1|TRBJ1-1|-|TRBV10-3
CAIAGTGGITEAFF
TGTGCCATCGCCGGGACAGGGGGTATCACTGAAGCTTTCTTT
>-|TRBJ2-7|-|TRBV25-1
CASSGVSGYPYEQYF
TGTGCCAGCAGTGGGGTCTCAGGGTATCCCTACGAGCAGTACTTC
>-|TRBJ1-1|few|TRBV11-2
CASSPSVGTEAFF
TGTGCCAGCAGCCCCTCAGTCGGCACTGAAGCTTTCTTT
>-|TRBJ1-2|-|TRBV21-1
CASSKGVLIQGPGGYTF
TGTGCCAGCAGCAAAGGTGTGCTGATACAGGGCCCTGGTGGCTACACCTTC
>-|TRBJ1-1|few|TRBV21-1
CASSIQGALGNTEAFF
TGTGCCAGCAGCATACAGGGGGCGCTGGGAAACACTGAAGCTTTCTTT
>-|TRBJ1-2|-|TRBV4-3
CASSQAQGNGYTF
TGCGCCAGCAGCCAAGCTCAGGGAAACGGCTACACCTTC
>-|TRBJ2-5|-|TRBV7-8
CASREFGETQYF
TGTGCCAGCAGAGAGTTCGGAGAGACCCAGTACTTC
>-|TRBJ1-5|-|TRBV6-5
CASSRLEEPQHF
TGTGCCAGCAGCCGCTTGGAGGAGCCCCAGCATTTT